This T cell receptor (beta chain) originates from a study of shared clonotypes between healthy human individuals. This clone has a single count. The antigen remains undetermined. Study-level findings and limits: Four donors shared about 4.5% of their naive CD4 clonotypes. Relative to clonotypes present in all four donors, those not shared had lower generation probabilities.

Naive CD4+ cells were CD45RA-selected; the remaining cells were memory. At deep level, the assay was performed. Produced via immunoSEQ multiplex PCR; TCRdb's table is partial and in-frame only. The data hold approximately 2.4 million clones, with 90% to 96% observed a single time. The TCR comes from a man aged 18 to 29 in good health. The sequenced material came from naive CD4+ T cells sorted from blood. Subset reported: CD45RA+ positively selected.

CDR3 region: CASSTSGGTEAFF. In nucleotides, the CDR3 is TGTGCCAGCTCAACCTCAGGGGGCACTGAAGCTTTCTTT. The chain is built from TRBV18 and TRBJ1-1; 7 bases fit TRBD1. J lost 4 bases, V lost 5 bases, and 4 bases had no gene match. CDR1 and CDR2 (germline): KGHSH, LQKENI. The CDR3 runs 13 residues.